The clone carrying this TCR beta chain was observed a handful of times. Its target is unknown. 5'RACE primed from the constant segment yielded TCR alpha and TCR beta cDNA libraries bearing sample barcodes and UMIs. TCRdb fed the 5' RACE reads into MiXCR, producing one record per CDR3 protein. Altogether 150,000 to 200,000 distinct CDR3 sequences are present, roughly 13% being singletons, with the ten largest covering 2.5% to 3.5%. These data come from a study of T-cell memory formation after mild COVID-19. Overall study: TCR clusters mostly belonged to single donors. Study-wide findings and caveats: Among clones contracting day 15 to 85, CD4/CD8 was balanced, whereas later expanders leaned CD4+. Pre-infection memory contained some responding clones, which suggested that cross-reactive memory had joined.

The V and J ends lost 5 bases and 0 bases respectively, with 7 bases between them. CDR1 and CDR2 (germline): SGHTA, FQGNSA. CDR3 length equals 13 residues. This TCR was sampled from a man aged 18 to 35 who had mild COVID-19 (a few samples of this study predate the infection). Cell type and time point are not known. Sequencing input: PBMCs or a T cell subset sorted from them (not recorded which). The chain recombines TRBV7-2 with TRBJ2-5; either TRBD1 or TRBD2 may fit D (5 bases each). The CDR3, as DNA: TGTGCCAGCAGCGAGGGGTACCAAGAGACCCAGTACTTC. Amino acid sequence: CASSEGYQETQYF. The full variable domain, in which reference TRBV7-2 and TRBJ2-5 provide the parts outside the CDR3, is GAGVSQSPSNKVTEKGKDVELRCDPISGHTALYWYRQSLGQGLEFLIYFQGNSAPDKSGLPSDRFSAERTGGSVSTLTIQRTQQEDSAVYLCASSEGYQETQYFGPGTRLLVL.